Presented here are 20 T cell receptor beta chains from one specimen sequenced in a study of beta chain features in type 1 diabetes. The isolated RNA, all of it, was reverse transcribed, so expressed TCRB transcripts were what got sequenced. Assay: immunoSEQ multiplex PCR; the TCRdb copy retains only in-frame clones and omits some. The sample records 55,000 to 80,000 clones, about 50% being singletons. The study, taken as a whole, reports: Within each of all four CD4+ subsets, Type 1 diabetes patients had TCRB CDR3s that were moderately but significantly shorter.

No antigen is known for these receptors. The sequencing input was central memory CD4+ T cells from blood. The receptor source for this set is a man aged 30 to 39 with type 1 diabetes.

The chain combines TRBV29-1 with TRBJ2-1; TRBD1 matches 9 bases. V lost 7 bases, J lost 7 bases, and 11 bases stayed unmatched. CDR1 is SQVTM, CDR2 ANQGSEA, per germline. The CDR3 sequence is 14 residues long. As DNA, the CDR3 is TGCAGCGCGCTACAGGGGGCGAGACTAAATGAGCAGTTCTTC. Translated, it gives CSALQGARLNEQFF.

This chain connects TRBV19 to TRBJ1-2; 7 nucleotides align to TRBD1. The CDR3 has 14 amino acids. From germline, CDR1 is LNHDA and CDR2 SQIVND (reference sequence). Trimming removed 7 bases from V and 4 bases from J; junction bases left unmatched: 9. CDR3 sequence (DNA): TGTGCCAGTACCCCAGGGGACAGAGCCTATGGCTACACCTTC. Its translation: CASTPGDRAYGYTF.

The chain is built from TRBV27 and TRBJ2-7, with 8 bases identical to TRBD1. Germline V gene data show CDR1 as MNHEY and CDR2 as SMNVEV (reference sequence). This CDR3 has 14 amino acids. V lost 3 bases and J lost 5; bases outside the gene matches: 6. CDR3 residues: CASSFPDRAHEQYF. Here the CDR3 DNA reads TGTGCCAGCAGTTTCCCGGACAGGGCGCACGAGCAGTACTTC.

V and J are TRBV10-2 and TRBJ2-3, with TRBD2 matching 9 bases. CDR3 size: 13 residues. Trimming at V came to 11 bases and at J to 1 base, leaving 4 bases not matched to a gene. Germline V gene data show CDR1 as WSHSY and CDR2 as SAAADI. The CDR3 loop reads CACRLAGTDTQYF. In DNA, the CDR3 is TGCGCCTGCCGACTAGCGGGCACAGATACGCAGTATTTT.

This chain joins TRBV5-5 and TRBJ1-3, with D maybe TRBD1 (6 bases). The CDR3 consists of 15 residues. Trimming removed 4 bases from V and 3 bases from J, with 14 bases in between. Germline CDR1 SGHKS, CDR2 YYEKEE (reference sequence). CDR3 bases: TGTGCCAGCAGCATGTATCAGGGGAATGGAAACACCATATATTTT. The encoded protein is CASSMYQGNGNTIYF.

CDR3 sequence: CSVGGQGYEQYF. The CDR3 DNA follows: TGCAGCGTTGGGGGCCAGGGGTACGAGCAGTACTTC. This chain uses TRBV29-1 with TRBJ2-7; D may be TRBD1 (6 bases). Germline values: CDR1 SQVTM, CDR2 ANQGSEA. This CDR3 spans 12 amino acids. V shed 4 bases and J shed 4 bases, with 11 bases lying between them.

The genes are TRBV7-2 and TRBJ1-2; D is possibly TRBD1 (5 bases). This CDR3 contains 14 residues. V was shortened by 3 bases and J by 6 bases, with 14 bases between the two germline ends. The germline V gene has CDR1 SGHTA and CDR2 FQGNSA. This CDR3 is CASSFPAGTDGYTF. DNA for the CDR3: TGTGCCAGCAGCTTTCCGGCGGGGACGGATGGCTACACCTTC.

The chain couples TRBV6-1 to TRBJ1-5; 8 nucleotides line up with TRBD1. CDR1 is MNHNS, CDR2 SASEGT, per germline. This CDR3 contains 15 residues. With V trimmed by 7 bases and J by 0 bases, 5 bases remained unmatched. The CDR3 DNA follows: TGTGCCAGCATTACCGGGACAGGTAGCAATCAGCCCCAGCATTTT. Protein sequence: CASITGTGSNQPQHF.

This clone appeared a few times. The chain uses TRBV5-1 and TRBJ2-7; D call uncertain. V lost 7 bases, J lost 2 bases, and 16 bases lay in between. CDR3 length equals 14 residues. The V gene's germline CDR1 is SGHRS and CDR2 YFSETQ. CDR3 in DNA: TGCGCCAGCCGACCCACGACAACCACCTACGAGCAGTACTTC. This gives the protein CASRPTTTTYEQYF.

The gene calls are TRBV2 and TRBJ1-2; 7 nucleotides agree with TRBD1. V shed 3 bases, J shed 7 bases, and the junction held 8 bases outside the gene matches. CDR3 length: 14 residues. Germline CDR1 reads SNHLY; CDR2 reads FYNNEI. CDR3 in amino acids: CASSDQQGYRGYTF. The CDR3 coding sequence is TGTGCCAGCAGTGATCAACAGGGGTATCGTGGCTACACCTTC. The variable domain in full, completed from reference TRBV2 and TRBJ1-2, reads EPEVTQTPSHQVTQMGQEVILRCVPISNHLYFYWYRQILGQKVEFLVSFYNNEISEKSEIFDDQFSVERPDGSNFTLKIRSTKLEDSAMYFCASSDQQGYRGYTFGSGTRLTVV.

The table lists this clone with a few counts. The chain has TRBV4-1 and TRBJ2-1; D gene uncertain. Between the trimmed V and J ends, which lost 2 bases and 0 bases, there was a span of 8 bases. In germline, CDR1 is MGHRA, CDR2 YSYEKL. The CDR3 length is 15 residues. The CDR3 DNA sequence: TGCGCCAGCAGCCAACTACTGAGCTCCTACAATGAGCAGTTCTTC. Translated: CASSQLLSSYNEQFF.

There are a few counts of this clone. The chain joins TRBV6-6 to TRBJ2-3; 7 nucleotides align to TRBD2. Per the germline V gene, CDR1 is MNHNY and CDR2 is SVGAGI (reference sequence). V trimming: 0 bases; J trimming: 2 bases; junction bases outside the gene matches: 5. The CDR3 has 16 amino acids. The CDR3 reads CASSYSGRGVTDTQYF. The CDR3 DNA is TGTGCCAGCAGTTACTCGGGCCGGGGGGTCACAGATACGCAGTATTTT.

The sample holds a few counts of this clone. The V call is TRBV2, the J call TRBJ2-7; TRBD1 is a possible D gene (6 bases). CDR3 length: 12 residues. The V gene lost 6 bases and the J gene lost 2 bases, with 8 bases spanning the gap. From germline, CDR1 is SNHLY and CDR2 FYNNEI. CDR3 nucleotides: TGTGCCAGCAGGGACAGAGCCTACGAGCAGTACTTC. It specifies CASRDRAYEQYF.

The V gene is TRBV20-1, the J gene TRBJ2-7; D is unclear. The CDR3 has 11 residues. Trimming stripped 7 bases from V and 9 bases from J, with 16 bases between. Germline-derived CDR1 and CDR2 are DFQATT and SNEGSKA (reference sequence). The CDR3, as DNA: TGCAGTGTCAACGTTGGCTCAATGCAGTACTTC. Protein sequence: CSVNVGSMQYF.

The rearrangement joins TRBV12-5 to TRBJ2-5; a weak D match, TRBD2 (6 bases). V lost 5 bases to trimming and J lost 5 bases, with 12 bases between them. CDR1 and CDR2 from the germline V gene are LGHNT and FRNRAP. The CDR3 runs 13 residues. This CDR3 reads CASGLMGGETQYF. CDR3 coding DNA: TGTGCTAGTGGTCTCATGGGGGGTGAGACCCAGTACTTC. Drawing the rest from reference TRBV12-5 and TRBJ2-5, the complete variable domain is DARVTQTPRHKVTEMGQEVTMRCQPILGHNTVFWYRQTMMQGLELLAYFRNRAPLDDSGMPKDRFSAEMPDATLATLKIQPSEPRDSAVYFCASGLMGGETQYFGPGTRLLVL.

This clone was counted only a few times. The chain joins TRBV6-6 to TRBJ2-1, with D possibly matching TRBD2 (6 bases). Per germline, CDR1 MNHNY and CDR2 SVGAGI (reference sequence). V was trimmed by 0 bases and J by 15 bases, leaving 24 bases between them. The CDR3 is 16 residues long. The CDR3 sequence: CASSYSMGLGYPYLFF. In DNA form, the CDR3 reads TGTGCCAGCAGTTACTCGATGGGACTGGGATACCCATATTTGTTCTTC.

V usage is TRBV5-1 and J usage is TRBJ2-5; no definite D call. Between the trimmed V and J ends, which lost 0 bases and 3 bases, there was a span of 9 bases. CDR1 is SGHRS, CDR2 YFSETQ, per germline. The CDR3 is 14 residues long. DNA for the CDR3: TGCGCCAGCAGCTTGGGGTCTACGGAAGAGACCCAGTACTTC. Its protein is CASSLGSTEETQYF.

The gene calls are TRBV5-5 and TRBJ2-1; D may be TRBD1 (5 bases). Trimming shortened V by 4 bases and J by 8 bases, and 13 bases separated the two germline ends. Germline assignment: CDR1 SGHKS and CDR2 YYEKEE (reference sequence). CDR3 length: 13 amino acids. This CDR3 is CASSPRVDDEQFF. In DNA form, the CDR3 reads TGTGCCAGCAGCCCCAGGGTCGACGATGAGCAGTTCTTC.

This clone was found a few times. The chain recombines TRBV4-2 with TRBJ2-4, with TRBD2 as a possible D gene (7 bases). The ends were cut back, 0 bases at V and 1 base at J, with 10 bases in the middle. The germline V gene has CDR1 LGHNA and CDR2 YNFKEQ. The length of the CDR3 is 16 residues. CDR3 residues: CASSQDTGGAKNIQYF. DNA for the CDR3: TGTGCCAGCAGCCAAGATACGGGGGGCGCCAAAAACATTCAGTACTTC.

The chain joins TRBV28 to TRBJ2-3; 9 positions agree with TRBD1. The V gene end was trimmed by 8 bases and the J gene end by 0 bases; junction bases not matched to a gene: 12. Germline CDR1 and CDR2: MDHEN and SYDVKM. This CDR3 contains 17 residues. CDR3 bases: TGTGCCAGCTTCCCGGGACAGGGTACCCTTAGCACAGATACGCAGTATTTT. This sequence encodes CASFPGQGTLSTDTQYF. The full variable domain, rest sourced from reference TRBV28 and TRBJ2-3, is DVKVTQSSRYLVKRTGEKVFLECVQDMDHENMFWYRQDPGLGLRLIYFSYDVKMKEKGDIPEGYSVSREKKERFSLILESASTNQTSMYLCASFPGQGTLSTDTQYFGPGTRLTVL.